These T cell receptor beta chains were read from a single sample in a study of blood T cell repertoires in COVID-19. Using immunoSEQ multiplex PCR, the repertoire was profiled, and TCRdb retains in-frame clones only, with some absent. This sample carries approximately 140,000 clones, roughly 90% of them seen once, and the ten largest clones take about 4%. Material: peripheral blood. All receptors derive from a woman aged 55-70 years with active or convalescent COVID-19. The CDR3 runs from the conserved cysteine through the conserved F or W. D genes are given only for firm matches. A clone size is listed for some rows: how often the clone was seen (once, few, many), or a class if it is expanded.

clone size	V gene	J gene	D gene	CDR3 DNA	CDR3 protein
NA	TRBV5-4	TRBJ2-4	NA	TGTGCCAGCAGCTTACGAGGGCAGGTCATTCAGTACTTC	CASSLRGQVIQYF
NA	TRBV6-5	TRBJ1-2	NA	TGTGCCAGCATCAGGGGAGTTGGGCCCTATGGCTACACCTTC	CASIRGVGPYGYTF
NA	TRBV5-1	TRBJ1-1	NA	TGCGCCAGCAGCCCGGGAGAGTTTCCTATGAACACTGAAGCTTTCTTT	CASSPGEFPMNTEAFF
NA	TRBV4-1	TRBJ2-7	NA	TGCGCCAGCAGCCAGGCCCTACAGGGTAGAAACGAGCAGTACTTC	CASSQALQGRNEQYF
NA	TRBV11-2	TRBJ2-5	TRBD1	TGTGCCAGCAGCTCATCCGGGACAGGGGGCGTTTCAGAGACCCAGTACTTC	CASSSSGTGGVSETQYF
NA	TRBV6-6	TRBJ2-3	TRBD2	TGTGCCAGCAGTCCCCCAAAAGGAGGGCTAGCGGGGGGGACAGATACGCAGTATTTT	CASSPPKGGLAGGTDTQYF
NA	TRBV2	TRBJ2-2	NA	TGTGCCAGCAGTGAAGAAACAGCGAACACCGGGGAGCTGTTTTTT	CASSEETANTGELFF
NA	TRBV19	TRBJ1-3	NA	TGTGCCAGTAGGAAGAACAGTGGAAACACCATATATTTT	CASRKNSGNTIYF
NA	TRBV3-1/TRBV3-2	TRBJ2-7	NA	TGTGCCAGCAGCCAAGCACAGGGTGGTTACGAGCAGTACTTC	CASSQAQGGYEQYF
NA	TRBV9	TRBJ2-5	NA	TGTGCCAGCAGCGTAGTGGGCGCCGGAGGGAAAGAGACCCAGTACTTC	CASSVVGAGGKETQYF
NA	TRBV6-5	TRBJ2-3	NA	TGTGCCAGCAGTTACTCTAGAAGCACAGATACGCAGTATTTT	CASSYSRSTDTQYF
few	TRBV15	TRBJ1-2	TRBD1	TGTGCCACCAGCACGGACAGGGTAGGCTACACCTTC	CATSTDRVGYTF
few	TRBV12-3/TRBV12-4	TRBJ2-7	NA	TGTGCCAGCAGTACAGGGCTCATCTACGAGCAGTACTTC	CASSTGLIYEQYF
few	TRBV5-1	TRBJ2-2	NA	TGCGCCAGCAGCTTGACAGGGACGAACACCGGGGAGCTGTTTTTT	CASSLTGTNTGELFF
NA	TRBV4-1	TRBJ1-4	TRBD1	TGCGCCAGCAGCCCGAGGGGGACAGGGTCCACTAATGAAAAACTGTTTTTT	CASSPRGTGSTNEKLFF
once	TRBV7-2	TRBJ1-4	TRBD1	TGTGCCAGCAGCGTGGATAGCAGGGGGGAAAAACTGTTTTTT	CASSVDSRGEKLFF